The 31 T cell receptor beta chains given below trace back to one sample, sequenced in a study of OX40 agonist ivuxolimab in advanced cancers. Data came from immunoSEQ multiplex PCR; TCRdb stores just in-frame clones and leaves some out. The profile shows about 6,900 clones, about 74% of them singletons. Sequencing used CD4+ or CD8+ T cells sorted from blood, obtained in a trial of the OX40 agonist ivuxolimab. The receptor source for this set is an adult with an advanced solid tumor such as melanoma, head and neck, liver or kidney cancer.

The V call is TRBV14, the J call TRBJ2-2, with D possibly called TRBD1 or TRBD2 (5 bases each). The CDR3 extends over 14 amino acids. Germline V gene data show CDR1 as SGHDN and CDR2 as FVKESK. Trimming shortened V by 5 bases and J by 4 bases, and 11 bases separated the two germline ends. Written as DNA, the CDR3 is TGTGCCAGCAGCGGGGACGTCTTCACCGGGGAGCTGTTTTTT. It yields the protein CASSGDVFTGELFF.

This clone has only a few counts. This rearrangement joins TRBV6-1 to TRBJ2-1; D gene unclear. The CDR3 contains 15 residues. Germline loops: CDR1 MNHNS, CDR2 SASEGT. V lost 5 bases and J 5 bases, leaving 16 bases between the germline ends. CDR3 region: CASSLDSNDDNEQFF. The DNA for the CDR3 is TGTGCCAGCAGTTTGGATTCGAATGACGACAATGAGCAGTTCTTC.

The chain couples TRBV10-1 to TRBJ2-7; D uncertain. Trimming pared 0 bases from V and 3 bases from J, leaving 6 bases between. In germline, CDR1 is WNHNN, CDR2 SYGVQD (reference sequence). This CDR3 comprises 13 residues. This CDR3 is CASSESLDYEQYF. The DNA of the CDR3 is TGCGCCAGCAGTGAGTCTTTGGACTACGAGCAGTACTTC.

The CDR3 bases are TGTGCCAGCAGTCCCGGGAGCATCAATGAGCAGTTCTTC. Translation gives CASSPGSINEQFF. The chain recombines TRBV25-1 with TRBJ2-1, with a weak D call TRBD2 (6 bases). Per the germline V gene, CDR1 is MGHDK and CDR2 is SYGVNS. V was pared by 5 bases and J by 6 bases, with 11 bases between. This CDR3 contains 13 residues.

The gene calls are TRBV4-1 and TRBJ1-4; TRBD1 is a possible D gene (5 bases). V lost 2 bases and J 5 bases, leaving 15 bases between the germline ends. Germline loops: CDR1 MGHRA, CDR2 YSYEKL. This CDR3 is built from 16 residues. The CDR3 DNA reads TGCGCCAGCAGCCAACATCCGGGGGGTAAAAATGAAAAACTGTTTTTT. This codes for CASSQHPGGKNEKLFF.

This clone was seen just once. The chain links TRBV30 to TRBJ2-7; 8 positions agree with TRBD2. With V trimmed by 0 bases and J by 2 bases, 9 bases remained unmatched. The CDR3 is made up of 16 amino acids. The germline V gene encodes CDR1 GTSNPN and CDR2 SVGIG (reference sequence). The CDR3 loop reads CAWSVLGLVDAYEQYF. CDR3 nucleotides: TGTGCCTGGAGTGTACTGGGACTAGTTGACGCCTACGAGCAGTACTTC.

The chain combines TRBV9 with TRBJ1-1; no clear D. With 0 bases removed from V and 4 bases from J, the gap between germline ends came to 7 bases. From germline, CDR1 is SGDLS and CDR2 YYNGEE. The CDR3 contains 13 residues. The CDR3 DNA sequence: TGTGCCAGCAGCGTAGGGGCGGCCACTGAAGCTTTCTTT. It encodes CASSVGAATEAFF.

The chain employs TRBV4-3 and TRBJ2-1; 8 bases match TRBD2. Germline loops: CDR1 LGHNA, CDR2 YSLEER. After removal of 2 bases from V and 6 bases from J, the junction contained 12 bases not matched to a gene. The CDR3 consists of 17 residues. In nucleotides, the CDR3 is TGCGCCAGCAGCCAAAGAGAAGGTCTAGCGGGCGTCAATGAGCAGTTCTTC. This sequence encodes CASSQREGLAGVNEQFF.

The CDR3 here is CASGEPGGELFF. In nucleotides, the CDR3 is TGTGCCAGCGGAGAACCCGGCGGGGAGCTGTTTTTT. This chain joins TRBV7-3 and TRBJ2-2; D call uncertain. CDR3 size: 12 residues. From germline, CDR1 is SGHTA and CDR2 FQGTGA. V was clipped by 8 bases and J by 7 bases, with 11 bases between them.

This chain joins TRBV6-1 and TRBJ2-7, with TRBD2 matching 11 bases. The CDR3 loop spans 14 amino acids. Trimming took 4 bases from V and 4 from J; bases not matched to a gene: 3. The germline V gene has CDR1 MNHNS and CDR2 SASEGT. The CDR3 region is CASSGTSGSYEQYF. CDR3 DNA: TGTGCCAGCAGTGGTACTAGCGGGAGTTACGAGCAGTACTTC.

This clone is a singleton in its sample. A far larger clone differs by one base, so this is likely a read error. This chain uses TRBV30 with TRBJ2-7; 7 bases map to TRBD2. V gave up 4 bases and J gave up 7 bases; unmatched junction bases: 19. Germline CDR1 and CDR2: GTSNPN and SVGIG (reference sequence). The CDR3 sequence is 16 residues long. The CDR3 region is CAWTPVGEGLYNEQYF. For the CDR3, the DNA is TGTGCCTGGACCCCAGTGGGGGAGGGCCTTTACAATGAGCAGTACTTC.

This clone was seen just once. This CDR3 reads CATSRDLAANSPLHF. The CDR3 nucleotides read TGTGCCACCAGCAGAGATCTGGCAGCTAATTCACCCCTCCACTTT. This chain connects TRBV15 to TRBJ1-6; no definite D call. This CDR3 spans 15 amino acids. V was cut by 0 bases and J by 6 bases, with 9 bases left in between. Germline V CDR1 and CDR2: LNHNV, YYDKDF (reference sequence).

This clone is termed large. The chain combines TRBV6-1 with TRBJ2-7, with 8 bases that match TRBD1. The CDR3 has 12 residues. Trimming at V came to 4 bases and at J to 6 bases, leaving 2 bases not matched to a gene. Germline CDR1 MNHNS, CDR2 SASEGT. This CDR3 reads CASSVDRVEQYF. The DNA for the CDR3 is TGTGCCAGCAGTGTGGACAGGGTCGAGCAGTACTTC.

The chain joins TRBV12-5 to TRBJ2-3; D gene uncertain. Between the trimmed V and J ends, which lost 1 base and 2 bases, there was a span of 4 bases. Looked up from germline, CDR1 is LGHNT and CDR2 is FRNRAP. The CDR3 contains 13 residues. CDR3 sequence: CASGLANTDTQYF. The DNA of the CDR3 is TGTGCTAGTGGTTTGGCGAACACAGATACGCAGTATTTT.

Comments on this clone: A much more abundant neighbour one base away suggests this may be a read error. The chain combines TRBV28 with TRBJ1-1, with 7 nucleotides matching TRBD1. In germline, CDR1 is MDHEN, CDR2 SYDVKM. This CDR3 spans 16 amino acids. With 5 bases clipped from V and 0 bases from J, the junction kept 9 bases outside the gene matches. The CDR3 is CASSTGTVSLNTEAFF. CDR3 in DNA: TGTGCCAGCAGTACCGGGACAGTCTCTTTGAACACTGAAGCTTTCTTT. Variable domain in full (rest from reference TRBV28 and TRBJ1-1): DVKVTQSSRYLVKRTGEKVFLECVQDMDHENMFWYRQDPGLGLRLIYFSYDVKMKEKGDIPEGYSVSREKKERFSLILESASTNQTSMYLCASSTGTVSLNTEAFFGQGTRLTVV.

The CDR3 nucleotides read TGTGCCAGCAGCTTCCCAGACAGCTCTGGGGCCAACGTCCTGACTTTC. This gives the protein CASSFPDSSGANVLTF. The rearrangement links TRBV7-9 to TRBJ2-6, with a possible D match to TRBD1 (5 bases). The V end lost 3 bases, the J end lost 0 bases, and 9 bases lay between the germline ends. The CDR3 consists of 16 residues. Germline V gene data show CDR1 as SEHNR and CDR2 as FQNEAQ (reference sequence).

The chain links TRBV7-3 to TRBJ1-1, with D possibly matching TRBD1 (5 bases). Trimming stripped 5 bases from V and 0 bases from J, with 16 bases between. From germline, CDR1 is SGHTA and CDR2 FQGTGA. The CDR3 consists of 16 residues. CDR3: CASSAGLLPMNTEAFF. Written as DNA, the CDR3 is TGTGCCAGCAGCGCGGGACTTCTACCCATGAACACTGAAGCTTTCTTT.

This rearrangement joins TRBV7-9 to TRBJ2-5; possibly TRBD1 for D (5 bases). The germline CDR1 and CDR2 sequences are SEHNR and FQNEAQ (reference sequence). Trimming removed 2 bases at V and 4 bases at J, with 17 bases between. This CDR3 contains 16 residues. CDR3 coding DNA: TGTGCCAGCAGCTTATTCCGACAGTCCAGAGGAGAGACCCAGTACTTC. This translates into CASSLFRQSRGETQYF.

This chain joins TRBV20-1 and TRBJ2-7; TRBD1 might be the D (6 bases). The CDR3 has 11 residues. V was clipped by 8 bases and J by 3 bases, with 11 bases between them. The germline V gene has CDR1 DFQATT and CDR2 SNEGSKA (reference sequence). CDR3 sequence (DNA): TGCAGTCTTACAGGGAACTACGAGCAGTACTTC. Encoded protein: CSLTGNYEQYF.

This chain links TRBV27 with TRBJ2-5; 10 bases agree with TRBD2. Unmatched junction bases numbered 4, after V lost 6 bases and J lost 3 bases. The germline CDR1 and CDR2 sequences are MNHEY and SMNVEV (reference sequence). This CDR3 has 14 amino acids. CDR3 region: CASSPGLAEETQYF. The CDR3 DNA sequence: TGTGCCAGCAGCCCTGGACTAGCGGAAGAGACCCAGTACTTC.

The rearrangement links TRBV5-6 to TRBJ2-7, with a tentative D call TRBD1 (6 bases). Between the trimmed V and J ends, which lost 5 bases and 6 bases, there was a span of 12 bases. The CDR3 length is 12 residues. Germline CDR1 SGHDT, CDR2 YYEEEE. CDR3 in amino acids: CASRYGQLEQYF. The CDR3 DNA is TGTGCCAGCAGGTACGGACAGCTCGAGCAGTACTTC.

The gene calls are TRBV6-4 and TRBJ1-4; D perhaps matches TRBD1 (6 bases). Trimming removed 4 bases from V and 0 bases from J, with 6 bases in between. The CDR3 runs 14 residues. Germline CDR1 and CDR2: MRHNA and SNTAGT. DNA of the CDR3: TGTGCCAGCAGTGCAGGGGCAACTAATGAAAAACTGTTTTTT. This sequence encodes CASSAGATNEKLFF.

The chain is built from TRBV9 and TRBJ1-4; the D is unclear. From germline, CDR1 is SGDLS and CDR2 YYNGEE. Deletions cut 0 bases from V and 3 bases from J, with 9 bases between. The CDR3 covers 15 residues. CDR3 in amino acids: CASSVGGGSNEKLFF. The CDR3 bases are TGTGCCAGCAGCGTAGGGGGAGGGTCTAATGAAAAACTGTTTTTT.

This clone was detected only a few times. This chain links TRBV27 with TRBJ2-2; 7 bases align to TRBD2. This CDR3 spans 17 amino acids. The germline V gene encodes CDR1 MNHEY and CDR2 SMNVEV (reference sequence). J was trimmed by 5 bases and V by 0 bases; bases with no gene match: 9. DNA of the CDR3: TGTGCCAGCAGTTTATCTCCACTTCTAGCGGAGACCGGGGAGCTGTTTTTT. It encodes CASSLSPLLAETGELFF.

The CDR3 DNA reads TGCGCCAGCAGCTTGGACGGCTTTGGGGCCTACGAGCAGTACTTC. Amino acids: CASSLDGFGAYEQYF. The V gene is TRBV5-1, the J gene TRBJ2-7; no firm D call. Germline V CDR1 and CDR2: SGHRS, YFSETQ. V was shortened by 0 bases and J by 2 bases, with 12 bases between the two germline ends. The CDR3 is 15 amino acids.

V and J are TRBV19 and TRBJ2-7; unclear D gene. Germline CDR1 and CDR2: LNHDA and SQIVND (reference sequence). The CDR3 spans 14 residues. Trimming removed 3 bases from V and 0 bases from J, with 9 bases in between. The CDR3 DNA sequence: TGTGCCAGTAGTATTTCACGAAACTCCTACGAGCAGTACTTC. Translated, it gives CASSISRNSYEQYF. Using reference TRBV19 and TRBJ2-7 for the parts outside the CDR3, the full variable domain is DGGITQSPKYLFRKEGQNVTLSCEQNLNHDAMYWYRQDPGQGLRLIYYSQIVNDFQKGDIAEGYSVSREKKESFPLTVTSAQKNPTAFYLCASSISRNSYEQYFGPGTRLTVT.

The V call is TRBV7-6, the J call TRBJ1-3, with D hard to call. The V gene's germline CDR1 is SGHVS and CDR2 FNYEAQ. The CDR3 is 16 amino acids. Trimming removed 0 bases from V and 0 bases from J, with 9 bases in between. DNA of the CDR3: TGTGCCAGCAGCTTAGCGGTAGGGATCTCTGGAAACACCATATATTTT. This sequence encodes CASSLAVGISGNTIYF.

V gene TRBV6-1 combines with J gene TRBJ2-3; 7 positions match TRBD2. V was clipped by 0 bases and J by 0 bases; unmatched bases: 0. Germline V CDR1 and CDR2: MNHNS, SASEGT. The length of the CDR3 is 15 residues. The CDR3 here is CASSEASGSTDTQYF. CDR3 bases: TGTGCCAGCAGTGAAGCTAGCGGGAGCACAGATACGCAGTATTTT.

The count of this clone is one. This rearrangement joins TRBV4-1 to TRBJ2-3; D is undetermined. V lost 1 base to trimming and J lost 2 bases, with 10 bases between them. This CDR3 contains 15 residues. From germline, CDR1 is MGHRA and CDR2 YSYEKL. CDR3 region: CASSQAFTPTDTQYF. The CDR3, as DNA: TGCGCCAGCAGCCAAGCTTTTACCCCCACAGATACGCAGTATTTT.

The J gene is TRBJ2-7, the V gene TRBV19; D is possibly TRBD2 (6 bases). Trimming pared 5 bases from V and 2 bases from J, leaving 16 bases between. Germline-derived CDR1 and CDR2 are LNHDA and SQIVND (reference sequence). The CDR3 sequence is 15 residues long. The DNA of the CDR3 is TGTGCCAGTAGTCGCGGTGGGACTCCCCCCTACGAGCAGTACTTC. It is translated as CASSRGGTPPYEQYF.

This clone showed up just a few times. The CDR3 is CASSLTQGTDSYEQYF. The CDR3 nucleotides read TGCGCCAGCAGCTTGACACAGGGGACCGACTCCTACGAGCAGTACTTC. The rearrangement links TRBV5-1 to TRBJ2-7, with TRBD1 identical over 7 bases. The CDR3 spans 16 residues. CDR1 and CDR2 (germline): SGHRS, YFSETQ. The trim removed 1 base at V and 0 bases at J, leaving 7 bases unmatched.